This TCR beta chain emerged from a study of early T cells in non-severe SARS-CoV-2 infection. Study results and limitations: In VDJdb matching, anti-spike CD8 responses were favored while private and CD4 specificities went missing.

TCRdb re-derived calls from the 5' RACE reads in MiXCR, one entry per CDR3 protein. The data contain about 64,000 distinct CDR3 sequences, roughly 10% of them singletons. The CDR3 loop spans 12 amino acids. Per germline, CDR1 SGHDT and CDR2 YYEEEE. V gave up 1 base and J gave up 9 bases, with 10 bases separating them. Comment on this clonotype: No antigen is known for it.

This TCR derives from an adult who was a healthcare worker with PCR-confirmed SARS-CoV-2 infection or an uninfected control (not recorded which). This chain joins TRBV5-6 and TRBJ1-2; D is possibly TRBD1 (5 bases). The sequencing here drew on whole blood, taken at baseline. The CDR3 DNA follows: TGTGCCAGCAGCTTGTCCAGGGTTCGCTACACCTTC. Translating gives CASSLSRVRYTF.